This TCR beta chain was observed in a study of blood T cell repertoires in COVID-19. The CDR3 is 15 amino acids. Trimming stripped 7 bases from V and 8 bases from J, with 23 bases between. Germline-derived CDR1 and CDR2 are MNHNY and SVGAGI (reference sequence). Some clones are missing from TCRdb's copy, which holds only in-frame ones; the method was immunoSEQ multiplex PCR. This sample has more than 110,000 clones; around nine tenths occur once, and the top ten carry about 4.1%. This chain links TRBV6-6 with TRBJ1-2; D possibly corresponds to TRBD1 (5 bases). This clonotype originated in a woman between 40 and 50 years old with acute or convalescent COVID-19. The sequencing sample was made of peripheral blood. The CDR3 DNA reads TGTGCCAGCAACCACTCCCCCGCGCAGGGCCAAGGCTACACCTTC. Its translation is CASNHSPAQGQGYTF.